These T cell receptor beta chains were read from a single sample in a study of cytomegalovirus exposure and HLA in healthy donors. Assay used: immunoSEQ multiplex PCR; TCRdb lists only in-frame clones, some missing. The sample lists 70,000 to 100,000 clones; roughly three quarters were seen once. Material: PBMCs. The origin of the receptors is a woman aged 45-60 years in good health and CMV-seropositive. Each CDR3 is given with its conserved first and last residue. The order of the fields is D gene, clone size, J gene, V gene, CDR3 protein, CDR3 DNA. A D gene is named only where the DNA matches it firmly. The listing skips clone size in some rows; elsewhere it reads once, few, many or a size class.

D gene: .
clone size: .
J gene: TRBJ2-1
V gene: TRBV9
CDR3 protein: CASSPQGLYNEQFF
CDR3 DNA: TGTGCCAGCAGCCCCCAGGGACTCTACAATGAGCAGTTCTTC

D gene: TRBD2
clone size: once
J gene: TRBJ2-3
V gene: TRBV6-6
CDR3 protein: CASNQRTSGTDTQYF
CDR3 DNA: TGTGCCAGCAATCAAAGGACTAGCGGCACAGATACGCAGTATTTT

D gene: .
clone size: .
J gene: TRBJ2-3
V gene: TRBV7-9
CDR3 protein: CASSLEGTDTQYF
CDR3 DNA: TGTGCCAGCAGCTTAGAGGGGACAGATACGCAGTATTTT

D gene: TRBD2
clone size: .
J gene: TRBJ2-1
V gene: TRBV7-6
CDR3 protein: CASSLWSGGKDNEQFF
CDR3 DNA: TGTGCCAGCAGCTTATGGTCGGGGGGTAAGGACAATGAGCAGTTCTTC

D gene: .
clone size: few
J gene: TRBJ1-2
V gene: TRBV19
CDR3 protein: CASSPRGVGYGYTF
CDR3 DNA: TGTGCCAGTAGTCCCCGGGGAGTTGGCTATGGCTACACCTTC

D gene: TRBD2
clone size: .
J gene: TRBJ2-3
V gene: TRBV5-6
CDR3 protein: CASSFGRGRASTDTQYF
CDR3 DNA: TGTGCCAGCAGCTTTGGGCGGGGGAGGGCCAGTACAGATACGCAGTATTTT

D gene: TRBD2
clone size: few
J gene: TRBJ2-1
V gene: TRBV5-1
CDR3 protein: CASSLEAGGFGNEQFF
CDR3 DNA: TGCGCCAGCAGCTTGGAGGCGGGAGGGTTTGGGAATGAGCAGTTCTTC

D gene: TRBD2
clone size: .
J gene: TRBJ2-7
V gene: TRBV5-1
CDR3 protein: CASSLALAVYEQYF
CDR3 DNA: TGCGCCAGCAGCTTGGCGCTAGCGGTCTACGAGCAGTACTTC

D gene: .
clone size: .
J gene: TRBJ2-7
V gene: TRBV2
CDR3 protein: CASSPGTYSYEQYF
CDR3 DNA: TGTGCCAGCAGCCCCGGGACTTACTCCTACGAGCAGTACTTC

D gene: .
clone size: few
J gene: TRBJ2-1
V gene: TRBV12-5
CDR3 protein: CASGRTAYNEQFF
CDR3 DNA: TGTGCTAGTGGGCGGACAGCTTACAATGAGCAGTTCTTC

D gene: .
clone size: .
J gene: TRBJ2-2
V gene: TRBV27
CDR3 protein: CASSLFPRSGGELFF
CDR3 DNA: TGTGCCAGCAGTTTATTTCCGAGGTCTGGCGGGGAGCTGTTTTTT

D gene: .
clone size: .
J gene: TRBJ1-1
V gene: TRBV19
CDR3 protein: CASSIVGSTEAFF
CDR3 DNA: TGTGCCAGTAGTATAGTCGGGAGCACTGAAGCTTTCTTT

D gene: .
clone size: .
J gene: TRBJ2-5
V gene: TRBV28
CDR3 protein: CASSPAEGTQYF
CDR3 DNA: TGTGCCAGCAGTCCAGCTGAGGGGACCCAGTACTTC

D gene: .
clone size: .
J gene: TRBJ1-2
V gene: TRBV19
CDR3 protein: CASSSPGQPIGDYGYTF
CDR3 DNA: TGTGCCAGTAGTTCCCCGGGACAACCCATAGGGGACTATGGCTACACCTTC

D gene: .
clone size: .
J gene: TRBJ1-1
V gene: TRBV19
CDR3 protein: CASSIADSLNTEAFF
CDR3 DNA: TGTGCCAGTAGTATAGCGGACAGTCTGAACACTGAAGCTTTCTTT

D gene: TRBD2
clone size: .
J gene: TRBJ2-1
V gene: TRBV18
CDR3 protein: CASSLSASGRYNEQFF
CDR3 DNA: TGTGCCAGCTCACTCAGTGCTAGCGGGAGGTACAATGAGCAGTTCTTC

D gene: TRBD1
clone size: .
J gene: TRBJ2-7
V gene: TRBV18
CDR3 protein: CASSPPGVLGTGTYEQYF
CDR3 DNA: TGTGCCAGCTCACCACCGGGGGTACTCGGGACAGGGACCTACGAGCAGTACTTC

D gene: .
clone size: .
J gene: TRBJ2-2
V gene: TRBV5-1
CDR3 protein: CASSLDGAGELFF
CDR3 DNA: TGCGCCAGCAGCTTGGACGGTGCCGGGGAGCTGTTTTTT

D gene: .
clone size: .
J gene: TRBJ2-3
V gene: TRBV6-4
CDR3 protein: CASSTSTGEGTQYF
CDR3 DNA: TGTGCCAGCAGTACCTCGACAGGGGAGGGGACGCAGTATTTT

D gene: .
clone size: .
J gene: TRBJ1-1
V gene: TRBV5-1
CDR3 protein: CASSLDAGNTEAFF
CDR3 DNA: TGCGCCAGCAGCTTGGACGCAGGGAACACTGAAGCTTTCTTT

D gene: .
clone size: .
J gene: TRBJ2-1
V gene: TRBV27
CDR3 protein: CASSVTAYNEQFF
CDR3 DNA: TGTGCCAGCAGTGTCACAGCCTACAATGAGCAGTTCTTC

D gene: TRBD1
clone size: few
J gene: TRBJ2-7
V gene: TRBV15
CDR3 protein: CATSRDRLQGASNEQYF
CDR3 DNA: TGTGCCACCAGCAGAGATAGATTACAGGGGGCAAGCAACGAGCAGTACTTC

D gene: .
clone size: few
J gene: TRBJ1-4
V gene: TRBV2
CDR3 protein: CASSDQGEKLFF
CDR3 DNA: TGTGCCAGCAGTGACCAGGGGGAAAAACTGTTTTTT

D gene: .
clone size: .
J gene: TRBJ1-1
V gene: TRBV2
CDR3 protein: CASSEEGGGPIAFF
CDR3 DNA: TGTGCCAGCAGTGAAGAGGGAGGAGGACCCATAGCTTTCTTT

D gene: .
clone size: .
J gene: TRBJ2-3
V gene: TRBV11-1
CDR3 protein: CASSQNVQGTDTQYF
CDR3 DNA: TGTGCCAGCAGCCAAAACGTACAGGGCACAGATACGCAGTATTTT

D gene: .
clone size: .
J gene: TRBJ2-7
V gene: TRBV18
CDR3 protein: CASSPLARLRDEQYF
CDR3 DNA: TGTGCCAGCTCACCTCTTGCTCGACTGCGCGACGAGCAGTACTTC

D gene: .
clone size: .
J gene: TRBJ2-1
V gene: TRBV20-1
CDR3 protein: CSAEGGNEQFF
CDR3 DNA: TGCAGTGCGGAGGGGGGGAATGAGCAGTTCTTC

D gene: .
clone size: once
J gene: TRBJ1-4
V gene: TRBV5-1
CDR3 protein: CASSLARGSREKLFF
CDR3 DNA: TGCGCCAGCAGCTTAGCCCGGGGATCAAGGGAAAAACTGTTTTTT

D gene: TRBD1
clone size: .
J gene: TRBJ1-4
V gene: TRBV7-6
CDR3 protein: CASSLVGTDEKLFF
CDR3 DNA: TGTGCCAGCAGCTTAGTCGGGACAGATGAAAAACTGTTTTTT

D gene: TRBD1
clone size: .
J gene: TRBJ1-1
V gene: TRBV5-1
CDR3 protein: CASSTRQGGTMNTEAFF
CDR3 DNA: TGCGCCAGCAGCACCAGACAGGGGGGGACTATGAACACTGAAGCTTTCTTT

D gene: .
clone size: few
J gene: TRBJ1-1
V gene: TRBV2
CDR3 protein: CAQRRGLNTEAFF
CDR3 DNA: TGTGCCCAGCGGAGGGGACTGAACACTGAAGCTTTCTTT

D gene: TRBD2
clone size: .
J gene: TRBJ2-1
V gene: TRBV19
CDR3 protein: CASRGPGTNPREQFF
CDR3 DNA: TGTGCCAGCCGAGGGCCCGGGACTAACCCTAGGGAGCAGTTCTTC

D gene: .
clone size: .
J gene: TRBJ2-2
V gene: TRBV7-8
CDR3 protein: CASSYILRGGELFF
CDR3 DNA: TGTGCCAGCAGCTATATCCTTAGGGGAGGGGAGCTGTTTTTT

D gene: TRBD1
clone size: .
J gene: TRBJ1-3
V gene: TRBV19
CDR3 protein: CASSPYRQGQGNTIYF
CDR3 DNA: TGTGCCAGTAGTCCTTATCGACAGGGGCAAGGAAACACCATATATTTT

D gene: .
clone size: few
J gene: TRBJ2-3
V gene: TRBV6-1
CDR3 protein: CASGRQVGDTQYF
CDR3 DNA: TGTGCCAGCGGGCGCCAAGTTGGGGATACGCAGTATTTT

D gene: .
clone size: .
J gene: TRBJ2-3
V gene: TRBV19
CDR3 protein: CASSRSDTQYF
CDR3 DNA: TGTGCCAGTAGTCGGTCAGATACGCAGTATTTT

D gene: .
clone size: .
J gene: TRBJ1-2
V gene: TRBV6-1
CDR3 protein: CASTPGVYGYTF
CDR3 DNA: TGTGCCAGCACCCCGGGGGTCTATGGCTACACCTTC

D gene: .
clone size: .
J gene: TRBJ2-1
V gene: TRBV5-1
CDR3 protein: CASSASIVDEQFF
CDR3 DNA: TGCGCCAGCAGCGCGTCAATAGTGGATGAGCAGTTCTTC

D gene: TRBD2
clone size: .
J gene: TRBJ2-3
V gene: TRBV7-8
CDR3 protein: CASNLGLAYTDTQYF
CDR3 DNA: TGTGCCAGCAACCTCGGACTAGCCTACACAGATACGCAGTATTTT

D gene: .
clone size: .
J gene: TRBJ2-7
V gene: TRBV6-6
CDR3 protein: CASSYKRDEQYF
CDR3 DNA: TGTGCCAGCAGTTACAAGCGGGACGAGCAGTACTTC

D gene: TRBD1
clone size: .
J gene: TRBJ1-3
V gene: TRBV7-8
CDR3 protein: CASSATLPGTGTNTIYF
CDR3 DNA: TGTGCCAGCAGCGCTACATTACCCGGGACAGGGACGAACACCATATATTTT

D gene: .
clone size: .
J gene: TRBJ1-2
V gene: TRBV4-1
CDR3 protein: CASSQFLSGGYGYTF
CDR3 DNA: TGCGCCAGCAGCCAATTCCTTTCTGGAGGTTATGGCTACACCTTC

D gene: TRBD1
clone size: few
J gene: TRBJ1-2
V gene: TRBV12-5
CDR3 protein: CASGIPGGSGYGYTF
CDR3 DNA: TGTGCTAGTGGTATCCCAGGGGGGAGTGGCTATGGCTACACCTTC

D gene: .
clone size: .
J gene: TRBJ2-7
V gene: TRBV18
CDR3 protein: CASSPGHNYEQYF
CDR3 DNA: TGTGCCAGCTCACCGGGACACAACTACGAGCAGTACTTC

D gene: TRBD2
clone size: .
J gene: TRBJ2-2
V gene: TRBV10-3
CDR3 protein: CAIMLSGKNTGELFF
CDR3 DNA: TGTGCCATCATGTTAAGCGGGAAGAACACCGGGGAGCTGTTTTTT

D gene: TRBD1
clone size: .
J gene: TRBJ1-4
V gene: TRBV2
CDR3 protein: CASSNRGAGEKLFF
CDR3 DNA: TGTGCCAGCAGTAACAGGGGGGCAGGTGAAAAACTGTTTTTT

D gene: .
clone size: .
J gene: TRBJ2-5
V gene: TRBV7-2
CDR3 protein: CASSRYQETQYF
CDR3 DNA: TGTGCCAGCAGCCGGTACCAAGAGACCCAGTACTTC

D gene: TRBD1
clone size: .
J gene: TRBJ1-2
V gene: TRBV13
CDR3 protein: CASSTTGNYGYTF
CDR3 DNA: TGTGCCAGCAGCACGACAGGGAACTATGGCTACACCTTC

D gene: .
clone size: .
J gene: TRBJ1-2
V gene: TRBV5-4
CDR3 protein: CASSLGRLSNYGYTF
CDR3 DNA: TGTGCCAGCAGCTTGGGCAGGCTTTCTAACTATGGCTACACCTTC

D gene: .
clone size: .
J gene: TRBJ1-4
V gene: TRBV19
CDR3 protein: CASSIGLLRPGGEKLFF
CDR3 DNA: TGTGCCAGTAGTATTGGCTTGTTGAGACCGGGAGGTGAAAAACTGTTTTTT

D gene: TRBD2
clone size: .
J gene: TRBJ2-1
V gene: TRBV5-4
CDR3 protein: CASSPSGGPSYNEQFF
CDR3 DNA: TGTGCCAGCAGTCCTAGCGGGGGCCCCTCCTACAATGAGCAGTTCTTC

D gene: .
clone size: .
J gene: TRBJ2-1
V gene: TRBV7-9
CDR3 protein: CASSFNRYNEQFF
CDR3 DNA: TGTGCCAGCAGCTTCAACAGATACAATGAGCAGTTCTTC

D gene: .
clone size: .
J gene: TRBJ2-2
V gene: TRBV7-9
CDR3 protein: CASSLEVWGDTGELFF
CDR3 DNA: TGTGCCAGCAGCTTAGAGGTGTGGGGGGACACCGGGGAGCTGTTTTTT

D gene: TRBD2
clone size: .
J gene: TRBJ2-2
V gene: TRBV2
CDR3 protein: CASSTGLAGLYGELFF
CDR3 DNA: TGTGCCAGCAGTACCGGGCTAGCGGGACTCTACGGGGAGCTGTTTTTT

D gene: .
clone size: few
J gene: TRBJ2-1
V gene: TRBV6-6
CDR3 protein: CASIDWGGAGEQFF
CDR3 DNA: TGTGCCAGCATTGACTGGGGGGGGGCGGGTGAGCAGTTCTTC

D gene: .
clone size: once
J gene: TRBJ1-1
V gene: TRBV6-1
CDR3 protein: CASSEALRRGPFGRDTEAFF
CDR3 DNA: TGTGCCAGCAGTGAAGCGCTTCGGAGAGGGCCGTTCGGAAGGGACACTGAAGCTTTCTTT

D gene: TRBD1
clone size: .
J gene: TRBJ2-2
V gene: TRBV7-8
CDR3 protein: CASSLVDGTGAGELFF
CDR3 DNA: TGTGCCAGCAGCTTAGTTGACGGGACAGGGGCCGGGGAGCTGTTTTTT